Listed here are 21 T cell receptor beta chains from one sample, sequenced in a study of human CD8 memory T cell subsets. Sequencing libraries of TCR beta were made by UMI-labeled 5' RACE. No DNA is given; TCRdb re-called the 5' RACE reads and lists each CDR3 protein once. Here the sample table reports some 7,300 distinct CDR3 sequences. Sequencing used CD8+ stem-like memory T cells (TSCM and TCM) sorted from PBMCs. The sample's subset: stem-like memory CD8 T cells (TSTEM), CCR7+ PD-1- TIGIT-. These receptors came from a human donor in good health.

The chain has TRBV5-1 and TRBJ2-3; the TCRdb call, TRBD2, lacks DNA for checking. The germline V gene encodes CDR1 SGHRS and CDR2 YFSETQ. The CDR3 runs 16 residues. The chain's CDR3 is CASSLVAGGSTDTQYF. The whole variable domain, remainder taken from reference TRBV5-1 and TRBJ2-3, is KAGVTQTPRYLIKTRGQQVTLSCSPISGHRSVSWYQQTPGQGLQFLFEYFSETQRNKGNFPGRFSGRQFSNSRSEMNVSTLELGDSALYLCASSLVAGGSTDTQYFGPGTRLTVL.

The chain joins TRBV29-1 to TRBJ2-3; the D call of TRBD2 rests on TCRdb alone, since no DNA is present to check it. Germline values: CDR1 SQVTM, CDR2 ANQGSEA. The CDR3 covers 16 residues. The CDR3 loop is CSVCLAGVRVTDTQYF.

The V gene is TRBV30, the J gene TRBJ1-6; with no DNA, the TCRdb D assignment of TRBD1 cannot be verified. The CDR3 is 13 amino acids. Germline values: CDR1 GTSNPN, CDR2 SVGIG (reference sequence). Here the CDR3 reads CAWSVGAGSPLHF. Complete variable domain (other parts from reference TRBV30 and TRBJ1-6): SQTIHQWPATLVQPVGSPLSLECTVEGTSNPNLYWYRQAAGRGLQLLFYSVGIGQISSEVPQNLSASRPQDRQFILSSKKLLLSDSGFYLCAWSVGAGSPLHFGNGTRLTVT.

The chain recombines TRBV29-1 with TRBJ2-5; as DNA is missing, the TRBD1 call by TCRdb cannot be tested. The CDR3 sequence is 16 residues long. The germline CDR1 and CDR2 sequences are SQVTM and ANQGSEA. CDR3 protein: CSAIIPDRGSMETQYF.

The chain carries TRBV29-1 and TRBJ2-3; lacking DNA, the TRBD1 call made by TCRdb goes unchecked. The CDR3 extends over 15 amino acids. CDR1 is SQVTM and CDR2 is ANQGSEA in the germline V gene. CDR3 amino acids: CSVEGTGYETDTQYF.

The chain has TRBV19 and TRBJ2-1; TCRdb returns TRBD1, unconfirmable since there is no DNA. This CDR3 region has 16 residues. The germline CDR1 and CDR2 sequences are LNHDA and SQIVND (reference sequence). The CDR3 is CASSMGLEQVLNEQFF. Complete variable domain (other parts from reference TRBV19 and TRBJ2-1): DGGITQSPKYLFRKEGQNVTLSCEQNLNHDAMYWYRQDPGQGLRLIYYSQIVNDFQKGDIAEGYSVSREKKESFPLTVTSAQKNPTAFYLCASSMGLEQVLNEQFFGPGTRLTVL.

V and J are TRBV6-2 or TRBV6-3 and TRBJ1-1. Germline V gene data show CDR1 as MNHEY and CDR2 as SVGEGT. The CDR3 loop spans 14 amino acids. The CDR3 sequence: CASSYTSENTEAFF.

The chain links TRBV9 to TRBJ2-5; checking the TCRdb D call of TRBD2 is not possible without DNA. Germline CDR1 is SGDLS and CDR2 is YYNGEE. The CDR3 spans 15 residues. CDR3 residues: CASSVALGGRETQYF.

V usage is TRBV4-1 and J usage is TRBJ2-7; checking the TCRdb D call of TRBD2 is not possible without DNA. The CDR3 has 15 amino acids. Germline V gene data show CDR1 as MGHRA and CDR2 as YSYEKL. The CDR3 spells CASSLGLAGLYEQYF.

The chain's CDR3 is CASGDGTEAFF. The chain is built from TRBV2 and TRBJ1-1; the TCRdb call, TRBD1, lacks DNA for checking. Germline CDR1 and CDR2: SNHLY and FYNNEI. The CDR3 runs to 11 residues. The variable domain in full, completed from reference TRBV2 and TRBJ1-1, reads EPEVTQTPSHQVTQMGQEVILRCVPISNHLYFYWYRQILGQKVEFLVSFYNNEISEKSEIFDDQFSVERPDGSNFTLKIRSTKLEDSAMYFCASGDGTEAFFGQGTRLTVV.

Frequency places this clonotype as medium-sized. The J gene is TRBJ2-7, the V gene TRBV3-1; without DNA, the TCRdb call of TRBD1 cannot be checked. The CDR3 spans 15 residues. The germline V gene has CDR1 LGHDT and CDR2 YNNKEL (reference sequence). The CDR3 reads CASRGGRDGRYEQYF.

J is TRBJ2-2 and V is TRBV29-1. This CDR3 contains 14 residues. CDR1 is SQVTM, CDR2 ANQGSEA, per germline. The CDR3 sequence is CSVEVYSNTGELFF.

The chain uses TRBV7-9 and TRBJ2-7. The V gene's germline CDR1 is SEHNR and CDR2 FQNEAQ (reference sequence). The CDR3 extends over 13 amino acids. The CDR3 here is CASSSISTYEQYF.

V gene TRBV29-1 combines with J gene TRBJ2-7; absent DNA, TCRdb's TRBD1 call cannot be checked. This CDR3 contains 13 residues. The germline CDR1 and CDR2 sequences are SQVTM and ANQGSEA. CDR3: CSVLRQGVYEQYF.

The chain's CDR3 is CASSSRGNYNEQFF. The chain is built from TRBV5-1 and TRBJ2-1; with no DNA, the TCRdb D assignment of TRBD1 cannot be verified. This CDR3 region has 14 residues. Germline CDR1 is SGHRS and CDR2 is YFSETQ. Full variable domain (rest looked up from reference TRBV5-1 and TRBJ2-1): KAGVTQTPRYLIKTRGQQVTLSCSPISGHRSVSWYQQTPGQGLQFLFEYFSETQRNKGNFPGRFSGRQFSNSRSEMNVSTLELGDSALYLCASSSRGNYNEQFFGPGTRLTVL.

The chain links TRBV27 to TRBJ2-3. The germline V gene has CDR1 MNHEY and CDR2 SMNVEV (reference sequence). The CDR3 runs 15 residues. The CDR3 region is CASSLTLRNTDTQYF.

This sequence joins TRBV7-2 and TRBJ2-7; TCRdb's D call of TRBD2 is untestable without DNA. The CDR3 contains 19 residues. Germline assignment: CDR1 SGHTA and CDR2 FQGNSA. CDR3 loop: CASSSTSLLLAGGFYEQYF. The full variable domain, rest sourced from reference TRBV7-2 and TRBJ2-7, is GAGVSQSPSNKVTEKGKDVELRCDPISGHTALYWYRQSLGQGLEFLIYFQGNSAPDKSGLPSDRFSAERTGGSVSTLTIQRTQQEDSAVYLCASSSTSLLLAGGFYEQYFGPGTRLTVT.

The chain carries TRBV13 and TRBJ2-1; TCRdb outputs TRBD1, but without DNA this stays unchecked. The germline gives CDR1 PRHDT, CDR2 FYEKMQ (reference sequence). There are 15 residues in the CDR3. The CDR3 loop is CASSSPGGSYNEQFF. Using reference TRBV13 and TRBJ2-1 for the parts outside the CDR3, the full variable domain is AAGVIQSPRHLIKEKRETATLKCYPIPRHDTVYWYQQGPGQDPQFLISFYEKMQSDKGSIPDRFSAQQFSDYHSELNMSSLELGDSALYFCASSSPGGSYNEQFFGPGTRLTVL.

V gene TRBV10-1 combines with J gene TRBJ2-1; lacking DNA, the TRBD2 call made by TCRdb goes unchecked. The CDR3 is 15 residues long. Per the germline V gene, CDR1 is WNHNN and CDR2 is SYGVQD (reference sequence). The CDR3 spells CASSELAGVLNEQFF.

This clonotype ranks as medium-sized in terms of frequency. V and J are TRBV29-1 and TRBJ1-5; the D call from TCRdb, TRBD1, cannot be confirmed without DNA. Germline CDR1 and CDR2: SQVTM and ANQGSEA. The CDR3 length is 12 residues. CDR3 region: CSVLQENQPQHF.

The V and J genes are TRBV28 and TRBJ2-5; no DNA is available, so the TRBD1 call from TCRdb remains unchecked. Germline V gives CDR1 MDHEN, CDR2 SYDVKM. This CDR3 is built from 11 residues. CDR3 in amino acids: CASSFLRGLYF.